Below are 6 T cell receptor beta chains sequenced from a single sample in a study of blood T cell repertoires in COVID-19 (dated by TCRdb to 2020 to 2022). The library came from the immunoSEQ multiplex PCR assay. Imported from immuneACCESS, the table was reduced by TCRdb to in-frame sequences with V and J called. These copies leave out some clones; in studies compared against another copy, an unresolved V gene accounts for under half, and the cause of the remainder is not known. The table for this sample lists about 140,000 clones; around 76% of them were counted only once. The top ten clones comprise 10% to 15% of the sample. Sequenced input: peripheral blood. These receptors originate from a man at least 80 years old with acute or convalescent COVID-19.

The chain links TRBV19 to TRBJ2-6, with a weak D call TRBD2 (6 bases). The CDR3 consists of 16 residues. From germline, CDR1 is LNHDA and CDR2 SQIVND (reference sequence). V lost 7 bases to trimming and J lost 2 bases, with 15 bases between them. The CDR3, as DNA: TGTGCCAGTACGAAGAGGGGCGGGGCTGGGGCCAACGTCCTGACTTTC. Its protein is CASTKRGGAGANVLTF.

The gene calls are TRBV28 and TRBJ1-2, with 9 bases fitting TRBD1. This CDR3 spans 14 amino acids. From germline, CDR1 is MDHEN and CDR2 SYDVKM. Trimming removed 5 bases from V and 4 bases from J; junction bases left unmatched: 5. This chain's CDR3 is CASSPPTGGYGYTF. The CDR3 DNA is TGTGCCAGCAGTCCCCCGACAGGGGGCTATGGCTACACCTTC.

The CDR3 bases are TGTGCCAGCAGTCCGGACAGGGGGAATCAGCCCCAGCATTTT. Protein sequence: CASSPDRGNQPQHF. The chain has TRBV6-5 and TRBJ1-5; 10 bases match TRBD1. From germline, CDR1 is MNHEY and CDR2 SVGAGI. The CDR3 extends over 14 amino acids. Trimming took 5 bases from V and 4 from J; bases not matched to a gene: 2.

V and J are TRBV3-1 (or the pseudogene TRBV3-2) and TRBJ2-2, with 7 nucleotides matching TRBD1. Germline values: CDR1 LGHDT, CDR2 YNNKEL (reference sequence). CDR3 length equals 15 residues. The J segment lost 2 bases and the V segment lost 4 bases, leaving 4 bases of the junction unmatched. The CDR3 DNA reads as TGTGCCAGCAGCCCTGGGACAGCCAACACCGGGGAGCTGTTTTTT. Translation: CASSPGTANTGELFF.

This clone was seen a handful of times. This chain links TRBV18 with TRBJ1-1; 7 bases line up with TRBD1. With V trimmed by 2 bases and J by 6 bases, 9 bases remained unmatched. The CDR3 consists of 15 residues. Germline V gene data show CDR1 as KGHSH and CDR2 as LQKENI. CDR3 loop: CASSPKTGQTAEAFF. The CDR3 nucleotides are TGTGCCAGCTCACCAAAAACGGGACAGACAGCTGAAGCTTTCTTT.

Comments on this clone: No DNA is shown, since the ends of the CDR3 on it are uncertain; the CDR3 is the one TCRdb lists. The rearrangement joins TRBV12-3 or TRBV12-4 to TRBJ1-4. Termini included, the CDR3 measures 12 amino acids. The CDR3 spells CASSSSFEKLFF.